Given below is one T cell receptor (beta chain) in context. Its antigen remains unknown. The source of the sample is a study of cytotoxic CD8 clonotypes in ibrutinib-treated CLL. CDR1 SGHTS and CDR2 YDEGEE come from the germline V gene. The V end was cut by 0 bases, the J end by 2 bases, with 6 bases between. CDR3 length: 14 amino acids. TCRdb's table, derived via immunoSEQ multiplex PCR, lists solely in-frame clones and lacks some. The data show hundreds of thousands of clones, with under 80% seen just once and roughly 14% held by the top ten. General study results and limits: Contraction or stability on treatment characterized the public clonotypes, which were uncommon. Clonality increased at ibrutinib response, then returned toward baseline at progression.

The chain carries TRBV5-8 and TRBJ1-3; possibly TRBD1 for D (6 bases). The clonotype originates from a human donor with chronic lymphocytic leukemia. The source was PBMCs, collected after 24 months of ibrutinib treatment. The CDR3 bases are TGTGCCAGCAGCTTGGGGACAGCTGGAAACACCATATATTTT. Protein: CASSLGTAGNTIYF.